These 12 T cell receptor beta chains were sequenced from one sample in a study of T-cell reconstitution after alpha-beta-depleted transplantation in children. The library targeted TCRbeta and was prepared with unique molecular identifiers. TCRdb ran MiXCR on the PCR reads and lists one entry per CDR3 protein. The table includes under 140,000 distinct CDR3 sequences, 10% detected once. The sample was PBMCs from the stem cell graft donor, taken from the stem cell graft. The source is a human donor who donated a stem cell graft to a child with acute lymphoblastic leukemia.

This clonotype was recorded at least ten times. The chain combines TRBV29-1 with TRBJ1-1; TRBD1 agrees at 8 bases. Per germline, CDR1 SQVTM and CDR2 ANQGSEA. The ends lost 7 bases at V and 10 bases at J; junction bases unmatched: 11. The CDR3 extends over 12 amino acids. The CDR3 loop is CSADRALGGAFF. The CDR3 DNA is TGCAGCGCGGACAGGGCTTTGGGTGGAGCTTTCTTT.

This clonotype was counted at least ten times. The rearrangement uses TRBV5-1 and TRBJ2-5; D is unresolved. The CDR3 totals 12 residues. Germline lookup yields CDR1 SGHRS and CDR2 YFSETQ. With 2 bases removed from V and 5 bases from J, the gap between germline ends came to 7 bases. The CDR3: CASSLHMETQYF. The CDR3 DNA is TGCGCCAGCAGCTTACACATGGAGACCCAGTACTTC.

This clonotype was detected ten times or more. The CDR3 sequence: CASSVVGQGDTEAFF. The CDR3 nucleotides are TGTGCCAGCAGCGTAGTGGGACAGGGGGATACTGAAGCTTTCTTT. The chain uses TRBV9 and TRBJ1-1; 11 nucleotides match TRBD1. The V gene end was trimmed by 0 bases and the J gene end by 5 bases; junction bases not matched to a gene: 3. Germline V CDR1 and CDR2: SGDLS, YYNGEE. The CDR3 consists of 15 residues.

This clonotype has at least ten counts. The V gene is TRBV5-1, the J gene TRBJ2-5; the D is unclear. Trimming shortened V by 1 base and J by 0 bases, and 7 bases separated the two germline ends. This CDR3 contains 14 residues. CDR1 is SGHRS, CDR2 YFSETQ, per germline. CDR3 nucleotide sequence: TGCGCCAGCAGCTTGTTGCTTGACCAAGAGACCCAGTACTTC. Protein product: CASSLLLDQETQYF.

Ten or more counts support this clonotype. The rearrangement uses TRBV5-6 and TRBJ2-3, with 12 bases matching TRBD2. The CDR3 is 16 amino acids. Looked up from germline, CDR1 is SGHDT and CDR2 is YYEEEE. Trimming removed 4 bases from V and 5 bases from J; junction bases left unmatched: 8. CDR3 DNA: TGTGCCAGCAGCGTGGAGGCACTAGCGGGGGGAGATACGCAGTATTTT. Residues: CASSVEALAGGDTQYF.

This clonotype was counted only a few times. The DNA for the CDR3 is TGCGCCAGCAGCCCAGTGGGGACAGGGCGAACTGAAGCTTTCTTT. Translating it yields CASSPVGTGRTEAFF. The chain is built from TRBV4-3 and TRBJ1-1, with 9 bases lining up with TRBD1. Germline-derived CDR1 and CDR2 are LGHNA and YSLEER. V lost 4 bases to trimming and J lost 5 bases; unmatched junction nucleotides: 8. The CDR3 spans 15 residues.

This clonotype appeared many times. The rearrangement uses TRBV24-1 and TRBJ2-2; no definite D call. Germline CDR1 and CDR2: KGHDR and SFDVKD. This CDR3 region has 15 residues. Trimming removed 4 bases at V and 0 bases at J, with 8 bases between. The CDR3 DNA follows: TGTGCCACCAGTGAATTTCCTTCGAACACCGGGGAGCTGTTTTTT. Residues: CATSEFPSNTGELFF.

This clonotype was observed at least ten times. This chain links TRBV29-1 with TRBJ2-7; 9 bases map to TRBD1. Unmatched junction bases numbered 4, after V lost 7 bases and J lost 0 bases. The germline gives CDR1 SQVTM, CDR2 ANQGSEA. This CDR3 spans 13 amino acids. The CDR3 bases are TGCAGCGCCGCGGACAGGGGCTCCTACGAGCAGTACTTC. Translation gives CSAADRGSYEQYF.

As to this clonotype: Just one base apart from a much larger clone, this may be a read error. CDR3 nucleotides: TGCGCCAGCCGCGTCCGGGACGGCTTCTCCTACGAGCAGTACTTC. Translation: CASRVRDGFSYEQYF. The V and J genes are TRBV5-1 and TRBJ2-7; possibly TRBD1 or TRBD2 for D (5 bases each). CDR3 size: 15 residues. From germline, CDR1 is SGHRS and CDR2 YFSETQ. Trimming cost V 7 bases and J 0 bases, with 17 bases left between them.

This clonotype was detected ten times or more. V is TRBV27 and J is TRBJ2-7; D gene uncertain. Trimming pared 5 bases from V and 6 bases from J, leaving 11 bases between. The CDR3 is 12 residues long. The germline CDR1 and CDR2 sequences are MNHEY and SMNVEV (reference sequence). The CDR3 sequence is CASSRPNREQYF. The CDR3 nucleotides are TGTGCCAGCAGTCGCCCTAATCGCGAGCAGTACTTC.

In its sample, this clonotype was seen many times. The chain employs TRBV27 and TRBJ2-1; D is unresolved. Per the germline V gene, CDR1 is MNHEY and CDR2 is SMNVEV (reference sequence). Trimming left V 5 bases short and J 6 bases short, with 14 bases between. This CDR3 is 14 amino acids long. CDR3 protein: CASSAGLLANEQFF. DNA for the CDR3: TGTGCCAGCAGTGCCGGATTGTTAGCCAATGAGCAGTTCTTC.

This clonotype appeared many times. The V call is TRBV5-1, the J call TRBJ2-5, with 11 bases that match TRBD2. Unmatched junction bases numbered 6, after V lost 3 bases and J lost 5 bases. Germline V lookup: CDR1 SGHRS, CDR2 YFSETQ. CDR3 length: 15 residues. CDR3 bases: TGCGCCAGCAGCTCTGGGACTAGCGGCGGGGAGACCCAGTACTTC. It codes for CASSSGTSGGETQYF.